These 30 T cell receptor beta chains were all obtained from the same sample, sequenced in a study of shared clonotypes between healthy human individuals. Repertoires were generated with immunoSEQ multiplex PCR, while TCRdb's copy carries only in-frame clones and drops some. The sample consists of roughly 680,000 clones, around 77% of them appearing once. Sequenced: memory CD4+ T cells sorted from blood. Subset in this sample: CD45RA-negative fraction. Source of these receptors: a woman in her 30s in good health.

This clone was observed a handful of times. CDR3 in amino acids: CASSTIANEKLFF. CDR3 bases: TGTGCCAGTAGTACAATAGCTAATGAAAAACTGTTTTTT. The chain combines TRBV2 with TRBJ1-4; D unresolved. The CDR3 totals 13 residues. In germline, CDR1 is SNHLY, CDR2 FYNNEI. The V and J ends lost 9 bases and 3 bases respectively, with 11 bases between them.

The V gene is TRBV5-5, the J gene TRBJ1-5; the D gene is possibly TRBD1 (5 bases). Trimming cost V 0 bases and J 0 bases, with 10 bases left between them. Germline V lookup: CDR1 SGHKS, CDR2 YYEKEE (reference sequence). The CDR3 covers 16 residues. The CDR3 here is CASSLVGGDSNQPQHF. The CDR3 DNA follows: TGTGCCAGCAGCTTGGTTGGAGGGGATAGCAATCAGCCCCAGCATTTT.

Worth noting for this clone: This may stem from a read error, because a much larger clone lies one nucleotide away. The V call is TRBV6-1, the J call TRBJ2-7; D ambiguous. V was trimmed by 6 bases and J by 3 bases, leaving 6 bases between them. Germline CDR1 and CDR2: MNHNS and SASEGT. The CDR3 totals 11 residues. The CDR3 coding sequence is TGTGCCAGCAGAGGACGCTACGAGCAGTACTTC. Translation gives CASRGRYEQYF.

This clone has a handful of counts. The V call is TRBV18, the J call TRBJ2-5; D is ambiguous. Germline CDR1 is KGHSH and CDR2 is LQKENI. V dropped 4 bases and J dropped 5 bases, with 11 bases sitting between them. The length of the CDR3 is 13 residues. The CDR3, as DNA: TGTGCCAGCTCACTCCCCGACGGGGAGACCCAGTACTTC. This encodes CASSLPDGETQYF.

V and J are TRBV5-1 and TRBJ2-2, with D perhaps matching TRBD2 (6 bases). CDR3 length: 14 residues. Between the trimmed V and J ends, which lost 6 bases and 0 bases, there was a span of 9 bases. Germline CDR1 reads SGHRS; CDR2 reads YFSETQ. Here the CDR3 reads CASTEGANTGELFF. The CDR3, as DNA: TGCGCCAGCACGGAGGGAGCGAACACCGGGGAGCTGTTTTTT.

CDR3 protein: CASSPQDRSPYTF. In DNA form, the CDR3 reads TGTGCCAGCAGTCCACAAGACAGGAGCCCGTACACCTTC. The V call is TRBV2, the J call TRBJ1-2; D may be TRBD1 (6 bases). Germline CDR1 and CDR2: SNHLY and FYNNEI. The V gene lost 5 bases and the J gene lost 11 bases, with 18 bases spanning the gap. The length of the CDR3 is 13 residues.

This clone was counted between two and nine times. In DNA, the CDR3 is TGTGCCAGCAGCTTGGCCGGGACAGGGGGGGTGAACACTGAAGCTTTCTTT. This codes for CASSLAGTGGVNTEAFF. This rearrangement joins TRBV5-4 to TRBJ1-1, with 11 bases fitting TRBD1. The CDR3 totals 17 residues. Germline CDR1 SGHNT, CDR2 YYREEE (reference sequence). With 0 bases clipped from V and 0 bases from J, the junction kept 4 bases outside the gene matches.

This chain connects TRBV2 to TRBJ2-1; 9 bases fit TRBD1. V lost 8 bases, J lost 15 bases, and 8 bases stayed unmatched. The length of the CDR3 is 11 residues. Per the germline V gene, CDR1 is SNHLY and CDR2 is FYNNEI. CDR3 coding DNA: TGTGCCAGCGGGTTGGGGACAGGGTTGTTCTTC. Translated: CASGLGTGLFF. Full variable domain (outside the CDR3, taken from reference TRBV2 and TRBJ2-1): EPEVTQTPSHQVTQMGQEVILRCVPISNHLYFYWYRQILGQKVEFLVSFYNNEISEKSEIFDDQFSVERPDGSNFTLKIRSTKLEDSAMYFCASGLGTGLFFGPGTRLTVL.

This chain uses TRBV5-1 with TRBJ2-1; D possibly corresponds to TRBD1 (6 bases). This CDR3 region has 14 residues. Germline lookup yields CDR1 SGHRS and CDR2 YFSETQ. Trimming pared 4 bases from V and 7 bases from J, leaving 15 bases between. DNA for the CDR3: TGCGCCAGCAGCGGAGATGGACAGCTTAATGAGCAGTTCTTC. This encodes CASSGDGQLNEQFF.

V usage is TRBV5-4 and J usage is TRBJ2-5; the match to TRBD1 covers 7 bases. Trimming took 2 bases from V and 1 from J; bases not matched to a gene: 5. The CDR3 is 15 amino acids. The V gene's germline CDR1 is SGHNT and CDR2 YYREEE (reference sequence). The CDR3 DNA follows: TGTGCCAGCAGCTTAAGACAGGGAATCCAAGAGACCCAGTACTTC. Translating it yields CASSLRQGIQETQYF.

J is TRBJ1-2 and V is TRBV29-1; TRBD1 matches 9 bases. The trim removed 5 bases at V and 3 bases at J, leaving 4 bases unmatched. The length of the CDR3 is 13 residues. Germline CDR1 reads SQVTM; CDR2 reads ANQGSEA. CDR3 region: CSVSTGGDYGYTF. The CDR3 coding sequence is TGCAGCGTTTCTACAGGGGGCGACTATGGCTACACCTTC. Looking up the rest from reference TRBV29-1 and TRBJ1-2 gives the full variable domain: SAVISQKPSRDICQRGTSLTIQCQVDSQVTMMFWYRQQPGQSLTLIATANQGSEATYESGFVIDKFPISRPNLTFSTLTVSNMSPEDSSIYLCSVSTGGDYGYTFGSGTRLTVV.

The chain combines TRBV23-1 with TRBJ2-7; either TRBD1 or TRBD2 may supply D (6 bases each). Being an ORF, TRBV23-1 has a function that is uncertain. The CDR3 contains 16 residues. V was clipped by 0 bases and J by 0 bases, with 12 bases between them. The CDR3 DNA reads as TGCGCCAGCAGTCAATCCCTGGGGGGCATCTCCTACGAGCAGTACTTC. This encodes CASSQSLGGISYEQYF.

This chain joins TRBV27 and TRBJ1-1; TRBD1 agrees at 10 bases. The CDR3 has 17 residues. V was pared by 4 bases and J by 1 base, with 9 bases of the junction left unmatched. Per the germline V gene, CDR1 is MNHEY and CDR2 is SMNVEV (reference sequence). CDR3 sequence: CASSSYRDRGRNTEAFF. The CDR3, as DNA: TGTGCCAGCAGTTCCTACCGGGACAGGGGTCGGAACACTGAAGCTTTCTTT.

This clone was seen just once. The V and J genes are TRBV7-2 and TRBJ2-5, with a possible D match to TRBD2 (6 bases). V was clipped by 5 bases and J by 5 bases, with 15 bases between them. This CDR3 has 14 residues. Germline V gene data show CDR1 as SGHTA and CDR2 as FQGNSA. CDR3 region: CASSRYTRGETQYF. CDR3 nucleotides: TGTGCCAGCAGCCGATACACCCGGGGGGAGACCCAGTACTTC.

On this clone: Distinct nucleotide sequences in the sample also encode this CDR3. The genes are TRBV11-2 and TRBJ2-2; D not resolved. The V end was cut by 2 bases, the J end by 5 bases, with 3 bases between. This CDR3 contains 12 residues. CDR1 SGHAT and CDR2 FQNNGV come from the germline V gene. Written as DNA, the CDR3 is TGTGCCAGCAGCTTAACGACCGGGGAGCTGTTTTTT. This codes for CASSLTTGELFF.

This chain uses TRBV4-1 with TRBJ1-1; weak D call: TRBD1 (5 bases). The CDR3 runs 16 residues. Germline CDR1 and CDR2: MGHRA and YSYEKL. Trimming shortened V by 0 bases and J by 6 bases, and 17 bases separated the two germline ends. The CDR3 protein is CASSQEPDRGLPEAFF. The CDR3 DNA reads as TGCGCCAGCAGCCAAGAACCTGACCGGGGCCTCCCTGAAGCTTTCTTT.

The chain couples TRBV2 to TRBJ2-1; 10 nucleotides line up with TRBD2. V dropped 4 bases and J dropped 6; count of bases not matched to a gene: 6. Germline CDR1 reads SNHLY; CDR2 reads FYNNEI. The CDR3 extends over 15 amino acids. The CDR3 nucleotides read TGTGCCAGCAGTGGACTTAGCGGGAGGACCAATGAGCAGTTCTTC. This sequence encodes CASSGLSGRTNEQFF.

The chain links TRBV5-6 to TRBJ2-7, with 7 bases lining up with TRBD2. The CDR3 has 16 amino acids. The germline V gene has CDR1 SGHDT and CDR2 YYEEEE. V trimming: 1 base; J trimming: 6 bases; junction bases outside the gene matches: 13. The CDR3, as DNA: TGTGCCAGCAGCTTGTATACACTAGCGCGGGGTCTCGAGCAGTACTTC. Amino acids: CASSLYTLARGLEQYF.

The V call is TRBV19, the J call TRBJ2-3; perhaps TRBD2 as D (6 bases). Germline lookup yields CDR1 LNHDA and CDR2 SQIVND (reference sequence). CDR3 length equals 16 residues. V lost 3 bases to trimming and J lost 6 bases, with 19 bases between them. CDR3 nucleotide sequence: TGTGCCAGTAGTATGGGGGTAGCGGCAAGCGTGGATACGCAGTATTTT. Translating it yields CASSMGVAASVDTQYF.

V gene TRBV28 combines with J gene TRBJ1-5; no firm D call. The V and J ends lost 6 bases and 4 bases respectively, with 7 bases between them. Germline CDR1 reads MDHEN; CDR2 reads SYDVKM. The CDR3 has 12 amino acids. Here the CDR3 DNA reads TGTGCCAGCAGCTCCCAAAATCAGCCCCAGCATTTT. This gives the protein CASSSQNQPQHF. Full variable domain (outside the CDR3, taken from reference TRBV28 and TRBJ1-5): DVKVTQSSRYLVKRTGEKVFLECVQDMDHENMFWYRQDPGLGLRLIYFSYDVKMKEKGDIPEGYSVSREKKERFSLILESASTNQTSMYLCASSSQNQPQHFGDGTRLSIL.

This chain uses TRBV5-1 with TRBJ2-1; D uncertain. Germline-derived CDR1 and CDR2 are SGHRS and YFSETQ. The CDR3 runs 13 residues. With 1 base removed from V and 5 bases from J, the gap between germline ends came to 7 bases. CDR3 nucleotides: TGCGCCAGCAGCTTGAGTAGACACAATGAGCAGTTCTTC. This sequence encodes CASSLSRHNEQFF.

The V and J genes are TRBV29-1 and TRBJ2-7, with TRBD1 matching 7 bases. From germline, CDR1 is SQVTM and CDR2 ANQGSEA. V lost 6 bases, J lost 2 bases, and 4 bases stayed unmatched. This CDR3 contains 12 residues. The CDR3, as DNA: TGCAGCGTAGGACAGGTAACCTACGAGCAGTACTTC. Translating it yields CSVGQVTYEQYF.

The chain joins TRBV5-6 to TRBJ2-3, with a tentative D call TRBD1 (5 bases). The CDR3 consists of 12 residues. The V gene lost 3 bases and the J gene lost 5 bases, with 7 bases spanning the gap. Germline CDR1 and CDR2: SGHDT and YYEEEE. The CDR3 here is CASSWQGDTQYF. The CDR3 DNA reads TGTGCCAGCAGCTGGCAGGGAGATACGCAGTATTTT.

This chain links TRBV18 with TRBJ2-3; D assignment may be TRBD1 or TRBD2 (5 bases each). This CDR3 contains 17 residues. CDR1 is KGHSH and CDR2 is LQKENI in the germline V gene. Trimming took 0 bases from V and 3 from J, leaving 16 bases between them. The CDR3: CASSPPGGSRLTDTQYF. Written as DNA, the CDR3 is TGTGCCAGCTCACCACCTGGGGGTTCGAGACTGACAGATACGCAGTATTTT.

CDR3 in DNA: TGCGCCAGCAGCCAAACAGGGTCCTATGGCTACACCTTC. It codes for CASSQTGSYGYTF. V is TRBV4-1 and J is TRBJ1-2, with D perhaps TRBD1 (6 bases). The V end lost 2 bases, the J end lost 4 bases, and 8 bases lay between the germline ends. The CDR3 is 13 residues long. Germline CDR1 MGHRA, CDR2 YSYEKL.

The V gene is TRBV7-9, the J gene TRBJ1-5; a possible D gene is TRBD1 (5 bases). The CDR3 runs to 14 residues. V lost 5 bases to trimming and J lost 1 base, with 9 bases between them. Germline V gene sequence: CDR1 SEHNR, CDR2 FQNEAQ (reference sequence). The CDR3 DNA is TGTGCCAGCAGCCCCCCAGGGAGCAATCAGCCCCAGCATTTT. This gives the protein CASSPPGSNQPQHF.

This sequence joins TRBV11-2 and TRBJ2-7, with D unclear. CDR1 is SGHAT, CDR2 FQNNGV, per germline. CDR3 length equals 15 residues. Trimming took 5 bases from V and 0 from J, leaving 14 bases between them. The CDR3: CASSAIPGSSYEQYF. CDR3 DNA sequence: TGTGCCAGCAGCGCGATTCCAGGTAGCTCCTACGAGCAGTACTTC. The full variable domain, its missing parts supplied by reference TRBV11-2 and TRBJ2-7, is EAGVAQSPRYKIIEKRQSVAFWCNPISGHATLYWYQQILGQGPKLLIQFQNNGVVDDSQLPKDRFSAERLKGVDSTLKIQPAKLEDSAVYLCASSAIPGSSYEQYFGPGTRLTVT.

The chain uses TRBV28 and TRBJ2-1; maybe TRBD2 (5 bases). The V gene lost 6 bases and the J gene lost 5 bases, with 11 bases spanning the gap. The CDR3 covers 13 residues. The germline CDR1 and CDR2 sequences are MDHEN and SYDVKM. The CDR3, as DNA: TGTGCCAGCAGGCTTGGGCGGGACAATGAGCAGTTCTTC. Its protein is CASRLGRDNEQFF.

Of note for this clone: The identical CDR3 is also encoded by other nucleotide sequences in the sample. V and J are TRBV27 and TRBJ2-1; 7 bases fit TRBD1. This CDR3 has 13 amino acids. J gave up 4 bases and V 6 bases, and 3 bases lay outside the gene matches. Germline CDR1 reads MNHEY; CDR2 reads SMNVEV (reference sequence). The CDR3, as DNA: TGTGCCAGCAGCCCGGGACAGTACAATGAGCAGTTCTTC. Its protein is CASSPGQYNEQFF.

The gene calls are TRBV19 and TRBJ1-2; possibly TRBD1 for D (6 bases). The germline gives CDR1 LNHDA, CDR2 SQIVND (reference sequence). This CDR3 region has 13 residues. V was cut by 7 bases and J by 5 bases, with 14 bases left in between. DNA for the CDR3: TGTGCCAGTACGGGACACTTAAAATATGGCTACACCTTC. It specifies CASTGHLKYGYTF.